The 23 T cell receptor beta chains in this list originate from one sample, sequenced in a study of T cell responses to AZD1222 COVID-19 vaccine. Clones were read by immunoSEQ multiplex PCR, and TCRdb kept only the in-frame ones, dropping some. The data contain 100,000 or so clones, 82% of them singletons. The source material was peripheral blood, sampled on day 0 of AZD1222 vaccination. The receptor source for this set is an adult in good health.

In DNA, the CDR3 is TGTGCCAGTAGTCGCGACCTGGGAACTGAAGCTTTCTTT. Translation gives CASSRDLGTEAFF. This chain links TRBV19 with TRBJ1-1; D is unclear. This CDR3 region has 13 residues. Germline V gives CDR1 LNHDA, CDR2 SQIVND (reference sequence). Trimming stripped 5 bases from V and 5 bases from J, with 12 bases between.

CDR3 sequence reads: CASSLAGSYNEQFF. In DNA form, the CDR3 reads TGTGCCAGCAGCTTAGCAGGGTCCTACAATGAGCAGTTCTTC. The rearrangement links TRBV7-9 to TRBJ2-1, with D unclear. V shed 0 bases and J shed 1 base, with 4 bases lying between them. Germline V CDR1 and CDR2: SEHNR, FQNEAQ (reference sequence). The CDR3 totals 14 residues. The variable domain in full, completed from reference TRBV7-9 and TRBJ2-1, reads DTGVSQNPRHKITKRGQNVTFRCDPISEHNRLYWYRQTLGQGPEFLTYFQNEAQLEKSRLLSDRFSAERPKGSFSTLEIQRTEQGDSAMYLCASSLAGSYNEQFFGPGTRLTVL.

The chain is built from TRBV15 and TRBJ1-1; D may be TRBD1 (5 bases). Per germline, CDR1 LNHNV and CDR2 YYDKDF (reference sequence). CDR3 length: 13 amino acids. Trimming stripped 0 bases from V and 8 bases from J, with 10 bases between. The CDR3: CATSRDETAEAFF. CDR3 DNA sequence: TGTGCCACCAGCAGAGATGAGACAGCCGAAGCTTTCTTT.

This sequence joins TRBV19 and TRBJ1-5; TRBD1 agrees at 7 bases. The germline gives CDR1 LNHDA, CDR2 SQIVND (reference sequence). V gave up 5 bases and J gave up 1 base; unmatched junction bases: 5. This CDR3 has 15 amino acids. In DNA form, the CDR3 reads TGTGCCAGTAGTTTGGGACAGTTAAGCAATCAGCCCCAGCATTTT. Protein sequence: CASSLGQLSNQPQHF.

This clone was seen a single time. This chain uses TRBV4-2 with TRBJ1-1; no firm D call. The V gene lost 2 bases and the J gene lost 2 bases, with 12 bases spanning the gap. This CDR3 region has 15 residues. Per germline, CDR1 LGHNA and CDR2 YNFKEQ. Here the CDR3 reads CASSQRETGNTEAFF. The DNA of the CDR3 is TGTGCCAGCAGCCAAAGAGAGACCGGAAACACTGAAGCTTTCTTT.

The chain combines TRBV3-1 (or the pseudogene TRBV3-2) with TRBJ2-7; TRBD2 matches 11 bases. The CDR3 consists of 14 residues. The junction had 3 bases not matched to a gene; V was cut back by 6 bases and J by 2 bases. CDR1 and CDR2 from the germline V gene are LGHDT and YNNKEL (reference sequence). The CDR3 sequence is CASRTSGATYEQYF. In nucleotides, the CDR3 is TGTGCCAGCAGGACTAGCGGGGCCACCTACGAGCAGTACTTC.

The V and J genes are TRBV20-1 and TRBJ2-1; the D is unclear. The CDR3 consists of 11 residues. Germline V gene lookup returns CDR1 DFQATT and CDR2 SNEGSKA (reference sequence). V lost 2 bases to trimming and J lost 5 bases, with 4 bases between them. The CDR3 reads CSARHHNEQFF. CDR3 DNA: TGCAGTGCTAGACACCACAATGAGCAGTTCTTC.

The rearrangement links TRBV4-1 to TRBJ1-4, with 9 positions matching TRBD1. With V trimmed by 4 bases and J by 1 base, 7 bases remained unmatched. This CDR3 contains 17 residues. Per germline, CDR1 MGHRA and CDR2 YSYEKL. The DNA for the CDR3 is TGCGCCAGCAGCCGAGTCCCGGGACAGGGAACTAATGAAAAACTGTTTTTT. Translation gives CASSRVPGQGTNEKLFF.

CDR3 residues: CASSFGLGNTEAFF. For the CDR3, the DNA is TGTGCCAGCAGCTTCGGTCTTGGTAACACTGAAGCTTTCTTT. V usage is TRBV5-6 and J usage is TRBJ1-1; D uncertain. Trimming pared 2 bases from V and 2 bases from J, leaving 10 bases between. CDR1 and CDR2 from the germline V gene are SGHDT and YYEEEE. This CDR3 spans 14 amino acids. The variable domain in full, completed from reference TRBV5-6 and TRBJ1-1, reads DAGVTQSPTHLIKTRGQQVTLRCSPKSGHDTVSWYQQALGQGPQFIFQYYEEEERQRGNFPDRFSGHQFPNYSSELNVNALLLGDSALYLCASSFGLGNTEAFFGQGTRLTVV.

This sequence joins TRBV6-2 or TRBV6-3 and TRBJ2-2, with D unclear. Trimming took 3 bases from V and 8 from J, leaving 7 bases between them. CDR1 is MNHEY and CDR2 is SVGEGT in the germline V gene. This CDR3 spans 12 amino acids. The DNA for the CDR3 is TGTGCCAGCAGTTATAAAGGGGGGGAGCTGTTTTTT. Protein sequence: CASSYKGGELFF.

This chain joins TRBV6-6 and TRBJ1-2; no reliable D call. CDR3 size: 11 residues. The V gene's germline CDR1 is MNHNY and CDR2 SVGAGI (reference sequence). The V and J ends lost 5 bases and 7 bases respectively, with 8 bases between them. CDR3 sequence (DNA): TGTGCCAGCAGTCTAACCTTTGGCTACACCTTC. This sequence encodes CASSLTFGYTF.

This chain joins TRBV6-4 and TRBJ2-7, with 7 bases fitting TRBD1. CDR1 MRHNA and CDR2 SNTAGT come from the germline V gene. V gave up 6 bases and J gave up 6 bases; unmatched junction bases: 8. The CDR3 loop spans 13 amino acids. Here the CDR3 DNA reads TGTGCCAGCAGGGGACAGCTCAACCCCGAGCAGTACTTC. Amino acid sequence: CASRGQLNPEQYF.

In DNA, the CDR3 is TGCAGCGTTGCAGCGGGAGGGGGTAAAGCTTTCTTT. This sequence encodes CSVAAGGGKAFF. This chain links TRBV29-1 with TRBJ1-1; D possibly corresponds to TRBD1 (6 bases). Trimming took 4 bases from V and 9 from J, leaving 15 bases between them. The CDR3 length is 12 residues. Germline loops: CDR1 SQVTM, CDR2 ANQGSEA.

This clone ranks as medium-sized. This sequence joins TRBV27 and TRBJ2-5; weak D call: TRBD1 (6 bases). Per the germline V gene, CDR1 is MNHEY and CDR2 is SMNVEV (reference sequence). With 6 bases removed from V and 5 bases from J, the gap between germline ends came to 19 bases. This CDR3 has 15 amino acids. The DNA for the CDR3 is TGTGCCAGCAGCCGGACGGGTTGGGACACGGAGACCCAGTACTTC. Protein product: CASSRTGWDTETQYF.

The rearrangement uses TRBV7-2 and TRBJ2-7; weak D call: TRBD2 (6 bases). Between the trimmed V and J ends, which lost 5 bases and 2 bases, there was a span of 13 bases. Germline V gene data show CDR1 as SGHTA and CDR2 as FQGNSA. The CDR3 is made up of 14 amino acids. The CDR3 sequence: CASSRGGSAYEQYF. The CDR3 DNA reads TGTGCCAGCAGCCGTGGGGGGTCTGCCTACGAGCAGTACTTC.

This rearrangement joins TRBV6-6 to TRBJ2-7; 7 bases fit TRBD2. This CDR3 spans 12 amino acids. CDR1 MNHNY and CDR2 SVGAGI come from the germline V gene (reference sequence). The V segment lost 10 bases and the J segment 3 bases; nucleotides outside the gene matches: 6. The CDR3 sequence: CATEAGSYEQYF. The CDR3 coding sequence is TGTGCCACCGAAGCGGGAAGCTACGAGCAGTACTTC.

The chain joins TRBV5-1 to TRBJ2-5, with 7 bases that match TRBD1. The CDR3 spans 17 residues. With 6 bases clipped from V and 5 bases from J, the junction kept 19 bases outside the gene matches. The germline CDR1 and CDR2 sequences are SGHRS and YFSETQ. The CDR3 here is CASTGGLAGPLGETQYF. The CDR3, as DNA: TGCGCCAGCACAGGGGGATTGGCGGGCCCTCTTGGGGAGACCCAGTACTTC.

The chain has TRBV15 and TRBJ1-3; D remains ambiguous. CDR1 is LNHNV and CDR2 is YYDKDF in the germline V gene (reference sequence). V lost 0 bases to trimming and J lost 2 bases, with 8 bases between them. The CDR3 is made up of 15 amino acids. CDR3 region: CATSRDIQPGNTIYF. The CDR3 DNA is TGTGCCACCAGCAGAGATATCCAACCTGGAAACACCATATATTTT. Combining the CDR3 with reference TRBV15 and TRBJ1-3 gives the whole variable domain DAMVIQNPRYQVTQFGKPVTLSCSQTLNHNVMYWYQQKSSQAPKLLFHYYDKDFNNEADTPDNFQSRRPNTSFCFLDIRSPGLGDTAMYLCATSRDIQPGNTIYFGEGSWLTVV.

To note about this clone: A junction boundary mismatches the germline segment, possibly from a read error. The CDR3: CATSKADTQYF. The CDR3 coding sequence is TGTGCCACCAGTAAGGCAGATACGCAGTATTTT. This chain joins TRBV28 and TRBJ2-3; no clear D. Germline V CDR1 and CDR2: MDHEN, SYDVKM. The CDR3 is 11 amino acids. The complete variable domain, with remaining parts taken from reference TRBV28 and TRBJ2-3, reads DVKVTQSSRYLVKRTGEKVFLECVQDMDHENMFWYRQDPGLGLRLIYFSYDVKMKEKGDIPEGYSVSREKKERFSLILESASTNQTSMYLCATSKADTQYFGPGTRLTVL.

The V gene is TRBV18, the J gene TRBJ2-7; no firm D call. Trimming pared 6 bases from V and 0 bases from J, leaving 15 bases between. CDR3 length: 15 amino acids. Germline V gene sequence: CDR1 KGHSH, CDR2 LQKENI. CDR3 sequence: CASSRPGASSYEQYF. Written as DNA, the CDR3 is TGTGCCAGCTCCCGACCAGGAGCTTCCTCCTACGAGCAGTACTTC.

This chain connects TRBV27 to TRBJ1-1; D possibly corresponds to TRBD1 (6 bases). V gave up 8 bases and J gave up 3 bases, with 16 bases separating them. The germline gives CDR1 MNHEY, CDR2 SMNVEV (reference sequence). CDR3 length: 14 residues. CDR3 residues: CASLPRSGDTEAFF. In DNA form, the CDR3 reads TGTGCCAGCCTTCCTCGTTCAGGGGACACTGAAGCTTTCTTT.

This chain connects TRBV6-5 to TRBJ2-7; possible D gene TRBD1, 5 bases. The CDR3 runs to 13 residues. Germline V lookup: CDR1 MNHEY, CDR2 SVGAGI. V lost 8 bases, J lost 3 bases, and 14 bases lay in between. CDR3: CASQSPGRYEQYF. The CDR3 bases are TGTGCCAGCCAGAGCCCAGGGCGCTACGAGCAGTACTTC.

The chain couples TRBV18 to TRBJ2-7; D perhaps matches TRBD2 (5 bases). Trimming stripped 4 bases from V and 0 bases from J, with 19 bases between. Per the germline V gene, CDR1 is KGHSH and CDR2 is LQKENI. This CDR3 spans 17 amino acids. CDR3 coding DNA: TGTGCCAGCTCACTAGTTGGGGTCGGGGAAAGCTCCTACGAGCAGTACTTC. Its translation is CASSLVGVGESSYEQYF.